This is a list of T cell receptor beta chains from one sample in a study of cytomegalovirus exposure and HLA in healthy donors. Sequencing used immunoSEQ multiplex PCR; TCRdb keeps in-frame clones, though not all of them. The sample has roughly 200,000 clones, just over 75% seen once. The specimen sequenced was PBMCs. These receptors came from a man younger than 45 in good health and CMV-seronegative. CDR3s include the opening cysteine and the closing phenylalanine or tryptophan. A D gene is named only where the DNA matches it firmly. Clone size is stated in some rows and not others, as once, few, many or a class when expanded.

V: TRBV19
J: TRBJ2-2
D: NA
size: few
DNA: TGTGCCAGTTCACCTAGCGACACCGGGGAGCTGTTTTTT
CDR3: CASSPSDTGELFF

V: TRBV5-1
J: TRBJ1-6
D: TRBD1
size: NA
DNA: TGCGCCAGCAGAGCGGAGACAGGGGGCCGATCACCCCTCCACTTT
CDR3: CASRAETGGRSPLHF

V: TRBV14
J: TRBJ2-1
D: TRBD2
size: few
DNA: TGTGCCAGCAGCCCCTCGGGACTAGCGGGAGGGTTGGATGAGCAGTTCTTC
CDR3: CASSPSGLAGGLDEQFF

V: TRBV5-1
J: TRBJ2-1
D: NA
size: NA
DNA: TGCGCCAGCAGCCTACGGACAGAGAATTACAATGAGCAGTTCTTC
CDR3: CASSLRTENYNEQFF

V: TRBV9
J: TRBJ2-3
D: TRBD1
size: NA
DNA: TGTGCCAGCAGTAGGACAGGCTCCCAATCAACGGATACGCAGTATTTT
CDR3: CASSRTGSQSTDTQYF

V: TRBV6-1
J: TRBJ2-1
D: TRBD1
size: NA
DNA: TGTGCCAGCAAAGACAGGGGACGGGATGAGCAGTTCTTC
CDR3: CASKDRGRDEQFF

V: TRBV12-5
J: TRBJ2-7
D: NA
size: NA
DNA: TGTGCTAGTGCCCCCGCCGGAGGTAACGAGCAGTACTTC
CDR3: CASAPAGGNEQYF

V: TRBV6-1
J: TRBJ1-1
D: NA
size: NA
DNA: TGTGCCAGCAGACGGTCCCTCAACACTGAAGCTTTCTTT
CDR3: CASRRSLNTEAFF

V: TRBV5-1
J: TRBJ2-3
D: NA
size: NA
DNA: TGCGCCAGCAGCTTGGGGTCAGGGTTAGGAGATACGCAGTATTTT
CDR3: CASSLGSGLGDTQYF

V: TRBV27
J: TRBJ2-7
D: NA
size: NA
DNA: TGTGCCAGCAGATTCATTAGACAGAGCTCCTACGAGCAGTACTTC
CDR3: CASRFIRQSSYEQYF

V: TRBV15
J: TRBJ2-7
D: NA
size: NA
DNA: TGTGCCACCAGCAGTCCGACCGGGAGTGGCGAGCAGTACTTC
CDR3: CATSSPTGSGEQYF

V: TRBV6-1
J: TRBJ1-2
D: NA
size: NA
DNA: TGTGCCAGCAGGGTCCTACAGGGCCGCTATGGCTACACCTTC
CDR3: CASRVLQGRYGYTF

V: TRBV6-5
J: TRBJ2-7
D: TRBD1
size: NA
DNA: TGTGCCAGCAGTTACGGGTCGACAGGGTCCTACGAGCAGTACTTC
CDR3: CASSYGSTGSYEQYF

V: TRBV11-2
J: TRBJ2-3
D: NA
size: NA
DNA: TGTGCCAGCAGCTACCCCCCGGAAGGAAAACAGGGCAGCACAGATACGCAGTATTTT
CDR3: CASSYPPEGKQGSTDTQYF

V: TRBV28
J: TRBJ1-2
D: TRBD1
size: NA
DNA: TGTGCCAGCAGTTACAGGGGGTTAGGGGGCTACACCTTC
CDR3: CASSYRGLGGYTF

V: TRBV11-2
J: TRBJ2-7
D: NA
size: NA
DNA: TGCGCCAGCAGCTCTCCACTGAGCTCCTACGAGCAGTACTTC
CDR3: CASSSPLSSYEQYF

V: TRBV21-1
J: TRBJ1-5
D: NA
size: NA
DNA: TGTGCCAGCAGCACCCGGGACAGGGAAGGAGCAAGTCAGCCCCAGCATTTT
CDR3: CASSTRDREGASQPQHF

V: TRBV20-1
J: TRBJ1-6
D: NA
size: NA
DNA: TGCAGTGCTAGAGACCCTCCGGCCCTCCACTTT
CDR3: CSARDPPALHF

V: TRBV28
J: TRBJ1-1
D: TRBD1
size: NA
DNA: TGTGCCAGCAGTCCCCCCGCGAGGGGGCTTACTGAAGCTTTCTTT
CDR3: CASSPPARGLTEAFF

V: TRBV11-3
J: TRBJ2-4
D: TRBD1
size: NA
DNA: TGTGCCAGCAGCGCCCGACAGGGCGTTCAGTACTTC
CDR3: CASSARQGVQYF

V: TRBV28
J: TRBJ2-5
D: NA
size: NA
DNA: TGTGCCAGCAGTCCTGCGGGACTTTTGCGGGAGACCCAGTACTTC
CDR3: CASSPAGLLRETQYF

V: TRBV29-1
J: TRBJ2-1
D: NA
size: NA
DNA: TGCAGCGTTACCCTTGCTATGTCTGAGCAGTTCTTC
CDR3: CSVTLAMSEQFF

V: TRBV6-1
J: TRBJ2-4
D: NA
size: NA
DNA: TGTGCCAGCACCCAAGAACAGGGTAGGGACATTCAGTACTTC
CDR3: CASTQEQGRDIQYF

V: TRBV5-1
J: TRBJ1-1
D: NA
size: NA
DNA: TGCGCCAGCAGCACACAGGGTGGCCGGACTGAAGCTTTCTTT
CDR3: CASSTQGGRTEAFF

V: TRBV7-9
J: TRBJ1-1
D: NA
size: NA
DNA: TGTGCCAGCAGCCTAGAAGCTTTCTTT
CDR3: CASSLEAFF

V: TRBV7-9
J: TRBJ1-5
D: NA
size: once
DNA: TGTGCCAGCAGCTTAGCGGGGCCCGGTAGCAATCAGCCCCAGCATTTT
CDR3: CASSLAGPGSNQPQHF

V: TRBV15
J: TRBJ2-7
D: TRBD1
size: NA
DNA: TGTGCCACCAGCGACCGGACAGGCTACGAGCAGTACTTC
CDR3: CATSDRTGYEQYF

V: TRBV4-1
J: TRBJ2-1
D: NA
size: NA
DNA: TGCGCCAGCAGCCAAGGTAACCGAAGAACTTACAATGAGCAGTTCTTC
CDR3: CASSQGNRRTYNEQFF

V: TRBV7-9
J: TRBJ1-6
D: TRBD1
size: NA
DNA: TGTGCCAGCAGTTTGAAAGGACAGGGGGCCGGTTCACCCCCCCACTTT
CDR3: CASSLKGQGAGSPPHF

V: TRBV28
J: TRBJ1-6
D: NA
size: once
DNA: TGTGCCAGTAAACCATCTACAGGCAGGGATTCACCCCTCCACTTT
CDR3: CASKPSTGRDSPLHF

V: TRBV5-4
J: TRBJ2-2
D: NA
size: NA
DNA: TGTGCCAGCAGCTCTGGAGGGGCGGGCACCGGGGAGCTGTTTTTT
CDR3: CASSSGGAGTGELFF

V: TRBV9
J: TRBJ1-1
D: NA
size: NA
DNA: TGTGCCAGCAGCGTAGCCCTCGACCAATCGGGCCGGGGGATGAACACTGAAGCTTTCTTT
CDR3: CASSVALDQSGRGMNTEAFF

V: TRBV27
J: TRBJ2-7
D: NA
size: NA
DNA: TGTGCCAGCAGTTTTGGCAGGCGTTCCTACGAGCAGTACTTC
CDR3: CASSFGRRSYEQYF

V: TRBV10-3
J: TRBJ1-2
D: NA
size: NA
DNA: TGTGCCATCAGTGGACAGGCCCGTGGTGGCTACACCTTC
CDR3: CAISGQARGGYTF

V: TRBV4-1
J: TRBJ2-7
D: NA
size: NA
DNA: TGCGCCAGCAGCCAAGTTTTAGATAGCGGAGGAAGAGCCTACGAGCAGTACTTC
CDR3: CASSQVLDSGGRAYEQYF

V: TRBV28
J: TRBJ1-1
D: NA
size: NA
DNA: TGTGCCAGCAGTGGGTCAGGGACTTACGCTGAAGCTTTCTTT
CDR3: CASSGSGTYAEAFF

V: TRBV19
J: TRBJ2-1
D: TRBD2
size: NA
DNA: TGTGCCAGTAGGGCCGGGAGGAGCTCCTACAATGAGCAGTTCTTC
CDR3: CASRAGRSSYNEQFF

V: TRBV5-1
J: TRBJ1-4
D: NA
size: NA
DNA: TGCGCCAGCAGCTTGGATCGTCAGTTTAATGAAAAACTGTTTTTT
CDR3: CASSLDRQFNEKLFF

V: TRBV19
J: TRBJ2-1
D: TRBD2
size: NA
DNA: TGTGCCAGTAGTATAGGGGGCGGGACTAAACACAATGAGCAGTTCTTC
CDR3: CASSIGGGTKHNEQFF

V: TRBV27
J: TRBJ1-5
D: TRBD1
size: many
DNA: TGTGCCAGCAGTTTACAGGGGGCTCGGCAGCCCCAGCATTTT
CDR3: CASSLQGARQPQHF

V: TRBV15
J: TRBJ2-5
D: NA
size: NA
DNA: TGTGCCACCAGCAGCTTTGTACAAGAGACCCAGTACTTC
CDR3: CATSSFVQETQYF

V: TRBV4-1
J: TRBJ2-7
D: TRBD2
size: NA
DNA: TGCGCCAGCAGCCAAGACAAAGGCGGGAGGGCCTACGAGCAGTACTTC
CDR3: CASSQDKGGRAYEQYF